This TCR beta chain was recovered during a study of CD8+CD57+ T cells in acquired aplastic anemia. Whole-study context: DNA recovered from sorted CD4+ and CD8+ cells had a mean of about 3.5 ug. The study obtained 8.5 million to 12 million reads on average for CD4+ cells from healthy donors. Study-wide results and limits: The number of CD8+ CDR3 sequences shared by patients and controls was twenty-nine. Levels of CD8+ Simpson's diversity were not significantly distinct in patients versus controls.

Of note for this clonotype: Its antigen is currently unknown.

According to the study, genomic DNA was the template for TCR beta VDJ and CDR3 profiling. TCRdb re-derived calls from the reads in MiXCR, one entry per CDR3 protein. The sample comprises roughly 180,000 distinct CDR3 sequences, around 45% of which are singletons, and about 2.9% rests with the top ten. The sequencing sample was made of sorted CD4+, CD8+, or CD8+CD57+ T cells (not recorded which) from PBMCs. This sequence originates from a human donor in good health.

CDR3 nucleotide sequence: TGTGCCTATAGCGCCGGGGGGACCTCTGGAGGGGCCAACGTCCTGACTTTC. It specifies CAYSAGGTSGGANVLTF. The V gene is TRBV4-2, the J gene TRBJ2-6, with 7 positions matching TRBD2. V was clipped by 11 bases and J by 4 bases; unmatched bases: 17. Germline CDR1 reads LGHNA; CDR2 reads YNFKEQ. There are 17 residues in the CDR3.